This T cell receptor beta chain was recovered during a study of blood T cell repertoires in COVID-19. As handled by the study authors: Amplified reference gene primers provided the basis for estimating nucleated cell counts. Method: immunoSEQ multiplex PCR; TCRdb's copy keeps in-frame clones and lacks some. Clonal size and the V and J genes are those of that table, whereas D and trimming came from the DNA. The repertoire includes 60,000 to 90,000 clones, about 85% of them detected once, and roughly 9.7% sits in the top ten. The CDR3 runs to 15 residues. The germline CDR1 and CDR2 sequences are SGHRS and YFSETQ. V lost 6 bases and J lost 3; bases outside the gene matches: 7.

The chain combines TRBV5-1 with TRBJ2-2; the match to TRBD1 covers 8 bases. This clonotype originated in a man in his sixties with COVID-19, enrolled during active disease. Sequencing was done on a sample of peripheral blood. The CDR3 region is CASTKGQADTGELFF. The CDR3 DNA sequence: TGCGCCAGCACAAAGGGACAGGCGGACACCGGGGAGCTGTTTTTT.